This is a list of T cell receptor beta chains from one sample in a study of T cell responses to AZD1222 COVID-19 vaccine. Only in-frame clones appear in the TCRdb table, and some are missing; sequencing was by immunoSEQ multiplex PCR. The repertoire holds tens of thousands of clones, with over 75% as singletons. The sample in question was peripheral blood, obtained on day 0 of AZD1222 vaccination. These receptors were collected from an adult in good health. CDR3s include the opening cysteine and the closing phenylalanine or tryptophan. A D gene is named only where the DNA matches it firmly. Expanded clones are given a class, and other clones once, few, many or no size at all.

>TRBV19|TRBD2|15|-|TRBJ2-5
CASSIQREGRETQYF
TGTGCCAGTAGTATCCAGCGGGAGGGCCGAGAGACCCAGTACTTC
>TRBV5-5|TRBD2|15|once|TRBJ2-5
CASSRLAGGPETQYF
TGTGCCAGCAGCCGACTAGCGGGGGGCCCGGAGACCCAGTACTTC
>TRBV3-1/TRBV3-2|-|14|-|TRBJ1-5
CASSRAGSNQPQHF
TGTGCCAGCAGCCGTGCGGGCAGCAATCAGCCCCAGCATTTT
>TRBV7-9|-|13|-|TRBJ2-5
CASSFGPMKSQYF
TGTGCCAGCAGCTTTGGTCCCATGAAGAGCCAGTACTTC
>TRBV5-1|-|15|once|TRBJ2-7
CASSPYPGPVNEQYF
TGCGCCAGCAGCCCATATCCGGGACCAGTGAACGAGCAGTACTTC
>TRBV27|TRBD1|15|-|TRBJ1-4
CASSRQGATNEKLFF
TGTGCCAGCAGCCGACAGGGGGCGACTAATGAAAAACTGTTTTTT
>TRBV9|-|13|once|TRBJ1-2
CASSVVPGGGYTF
TGTGCCAGCAGCGTAGTTCCGGGGGGAGGCTACACCTTC
>TRBV28|-|14|-|TRBJ2-3
CASSFASRPDTQYF
TGTGCCAGCAGTTTCGCGAGCAGACCAGATACGCAGTATTTT
>TRBV5-6|-|17|-|TRBJ1-4
CASSSSRDSLRHEKLFF
TGTGCCAGCAGCTCGTCCCGGGACTCTTTGCGGCATGAAAAACTGTTTTTT
>TRBV7-2|-|16|-|TRBJ2-3
CASSLLTGAITDTQYF
TGTGCCAGCAGCTTACTCACGGGGGCCATCACAGATACGCAGTATTTT
>TRBV10-2|-|14|once|TRBJ2-1
CASSERERRGEQFF
TGCGCCAGCAGTGAGCGTGAACGGCGGGGAGAGCAGTTCTTC
>TRBV5-1|TRBD1|14|-|TRBJ2-2
CASSRGQGTGELFF
TGCGCCAGCAGCCGGGGACAGGGTACCGGGGAGCTGTTTTTT
>TRBV19|-|13|few|TRBJ1-1
CASSMFGGAEAFF
TGTGCCAGTAGTATGTTCGGGGGTGCTGAAGCTTTCTTT
>TRBV18|-|16|once|TRBJ2-6
CASSPPKTTGANVLTF
TGTGCCAGCTCACCACCCAAAACCACTGGGGCCAACGTCCTGACTTTC
>TRBV27|TRBD2|13|-|TRBJ2-1
CASQTSGPYEQFF
TGTGCCAGCCAGACTAGCGGGCCGTACGAGCAGTTCTTC
>TRBV5-6|-|12|-|TRBJ2-7
CASSLTGREQYF
TGTGCCAGCAGCTTGACAGGGAGGGAGCAGTACTTC